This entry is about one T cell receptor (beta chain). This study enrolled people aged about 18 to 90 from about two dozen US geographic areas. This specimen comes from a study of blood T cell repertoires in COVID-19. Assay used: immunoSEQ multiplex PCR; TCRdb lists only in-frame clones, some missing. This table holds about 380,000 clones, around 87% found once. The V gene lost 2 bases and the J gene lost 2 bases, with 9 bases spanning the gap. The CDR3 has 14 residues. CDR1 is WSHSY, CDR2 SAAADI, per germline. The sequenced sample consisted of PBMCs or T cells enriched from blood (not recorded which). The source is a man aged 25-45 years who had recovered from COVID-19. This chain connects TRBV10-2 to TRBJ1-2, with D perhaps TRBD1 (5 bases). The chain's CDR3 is CASSENGGNYGYTF. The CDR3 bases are TGCGCCAGCAGTGAGAACGGGGGGAACTATGGCTACACCTTC.